This note documents a single T cell receptor (beta chain) sequence. The antigen is not known. This may be a read error: a much more frequent sequence differs by one nucleotide. TCRdb redid the calling of the reads with MiXCR, one entry per CDR3 protein. Of around 250,000 distinct CDR3 sequences detected, over 15% appear once; the ten largest clones hold about 45%. The CDR3 is 18 amino acids. Between the trimmed V and J ends, which lost 4 bases and 2 bases, there was a span of 20 bases. CDR1 is MDHEN, CDR2 SYDVKM, per germline. The data belong to a study of T cell repertoires in cytomegalovirus infection. Whole-study context: Public TCR beta signatures indicated both CMV infection and matching HLA type. Study observations and caveats: Across the ex vivo response, the dominant clonotypes were HLA-C-restricted CMV-specific TCR beta clonotypes. Individuals carrying CMV plus the relevant HLA were identified by cumulative frequency of public TCR beta families.

Sequencing input: CD8+ T cells from PBMCs. The clonotype originates from a human donor in good health (CMV status not recorded). Some clones in this sample may be carry-over from other donors' samples. The chain joins TRBV28 to TRBJ1-4; D gene ambiguous. Here the CDR3 reads CASSSNILRRSTNEKLFF. The CDR3 nucleotides read TGTGCCAGCAGTTCCAATATACTTAGACGGAGTACTAATGAAAAACTGTTTTTT.